Sequencing of this T cell receptor beta chain was carried out in a study of T cell changes during pregnancy in multiple sclerosis. The CDR3 spans 15 residues. The J segment lost 1 base and the V segment lost 3 bases, leaving 4 bases of the junction unmatched. The germline gives CDR1 LNHDA, CDR2 SQIVND (reference sequence). Data came from immunoSEQ multiplex PCR; TCRdb stores just in-frame clones and leaves some out. The data hold around 65,000 clones, with 88% observed a single time. The sequence derives from a female donor with multiple sclerosis, enrolled in a pregnancy study. The chain couples TRBV19 to TRBJ2-5, with 8 nucleotides matching TRBD2. The specimen was peripheral blood, collected in the first trimester of pregnancy. The CDR3 region has the DNA TGTGCCAGTAGTATTGACCGGGAGGGCCAAGAGACCCAGTACTTC. Translated, it gives CASSIDREGQETQYF.